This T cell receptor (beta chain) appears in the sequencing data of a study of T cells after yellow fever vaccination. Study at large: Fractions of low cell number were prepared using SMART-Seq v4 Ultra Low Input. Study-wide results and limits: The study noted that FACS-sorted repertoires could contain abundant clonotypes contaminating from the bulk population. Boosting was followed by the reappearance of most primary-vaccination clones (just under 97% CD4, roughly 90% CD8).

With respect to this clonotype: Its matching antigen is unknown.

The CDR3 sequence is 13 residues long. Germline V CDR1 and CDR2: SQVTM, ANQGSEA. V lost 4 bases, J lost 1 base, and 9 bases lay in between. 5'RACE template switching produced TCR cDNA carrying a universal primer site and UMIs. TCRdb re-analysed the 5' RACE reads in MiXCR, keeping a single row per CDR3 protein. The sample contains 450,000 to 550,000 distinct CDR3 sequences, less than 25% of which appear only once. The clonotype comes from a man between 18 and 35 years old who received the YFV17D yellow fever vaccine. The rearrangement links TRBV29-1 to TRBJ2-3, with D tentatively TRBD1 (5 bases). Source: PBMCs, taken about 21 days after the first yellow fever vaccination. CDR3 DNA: TGCAGCGTTGGTGTGGGGCGCACAGATACGCAGTATTTT. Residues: CSVGVGRTDTQYF.